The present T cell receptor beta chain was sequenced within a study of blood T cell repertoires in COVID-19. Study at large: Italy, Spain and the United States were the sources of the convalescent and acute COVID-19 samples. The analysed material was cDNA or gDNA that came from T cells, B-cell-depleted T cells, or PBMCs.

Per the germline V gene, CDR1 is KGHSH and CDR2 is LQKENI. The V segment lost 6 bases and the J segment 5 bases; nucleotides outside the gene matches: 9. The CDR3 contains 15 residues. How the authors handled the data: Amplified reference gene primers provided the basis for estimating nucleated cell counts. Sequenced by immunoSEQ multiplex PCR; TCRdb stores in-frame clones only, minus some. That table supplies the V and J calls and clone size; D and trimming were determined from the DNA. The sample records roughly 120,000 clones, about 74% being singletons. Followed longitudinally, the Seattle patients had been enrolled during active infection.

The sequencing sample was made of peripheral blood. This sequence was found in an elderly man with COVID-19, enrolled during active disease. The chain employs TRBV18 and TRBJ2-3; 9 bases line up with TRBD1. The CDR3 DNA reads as TGTGCCAGCTCCCTCCGGACAGGGGATTTAGATACGCAGTATTTT. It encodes CASSLRTGDLDTQYF.